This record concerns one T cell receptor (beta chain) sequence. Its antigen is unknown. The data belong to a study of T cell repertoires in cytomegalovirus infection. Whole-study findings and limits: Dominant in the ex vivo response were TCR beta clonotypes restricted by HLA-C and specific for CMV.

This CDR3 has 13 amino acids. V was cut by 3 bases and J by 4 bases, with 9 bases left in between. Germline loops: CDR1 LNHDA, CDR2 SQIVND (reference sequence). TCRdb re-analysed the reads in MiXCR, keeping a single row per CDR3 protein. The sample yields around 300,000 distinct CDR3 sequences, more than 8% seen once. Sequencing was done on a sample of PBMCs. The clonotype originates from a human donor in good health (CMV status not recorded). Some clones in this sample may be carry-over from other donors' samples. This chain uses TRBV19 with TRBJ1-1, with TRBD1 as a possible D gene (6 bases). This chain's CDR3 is CASSIETGTEAFF. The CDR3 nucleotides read TGTGCCAGTAGTATTGAGACAGGCACTGAAGCTTTCTTT.